This record concerns one TCR beta chain sequence. What it binds is not known. This sample is drawn from a study of regulatory T cells in long-lasting Graves disease. About the study: Newly diagnosed Graves' patients took antithyroid drugs under 3 months.

Documented time point: newly diagnosed GD, antithyroid drugs for less than 3 months. Construction of the TCR library relied on RNA isolated from PBMCs. Each patient gave approximately 9.2 milliliters of EDTA-anticoagulated peripheral blood. Per germline, CDR1 LNHDA and CDR2 SQIVND (reference sequence). The CDR3 extends over 13 amino acids. The V end was cut by 3 bases, the J end by 7 bases, with 12 bases between. Study-level points and caveats: Possibly, accuracy suffered from the small sample size.

Assembly of TCR beta libraries relied on iRepertoire HTBI primers together with Arm-PCR of CDR3 regions. Per the authors' pipeline: Spanning all samples, the identified segments comprised some 62 TRBV and over 13 TRBJ. TCRdb reanalysed the multiplex PCR reads using MiXCR and keeps one entry per CDR3 protein. The V and J calls come from TCRdb's annotation, not from the publication. The profile covers 400,000 to 650,000 distinct CDR3 sequences, with about 16% appearing a single time and roughly 25% taken by the ten largest. The sample was also reused in another study, on T cells in Graves' hyperthyroidism and ophthalmopathy.

This receptor was identified in a woman between 40 and 65 years old with Graves disease. V gene TRBV19 combines with J gene TRBJ1-2, with D possibly being TRBD1 (5 bases). Source: peripheral blood mononuclear cells (PBMCs), taken at new diagnosis, from a patient treated with antithyroid drugs. The CDR3 sequence: CASSMGRDLGYTF. The CDR3 DNA follows: TGTGCCAGTAGTATGGGCAGGGATCTTGGCTACACCTTC.